Included here is one T cell receptor (beta chain) sequence, with context. This clonotype was found many times. No antigen is known for it. Base-call qualities are not available, and no considerably larger clone is one nucleotide away. CDR1 MNHNS and CDR2 SASEGT were looked up in the germline V gene. The CDR3 runs 14 amino acids, cysteine and phenylalanine included. Only the CDR3 DNA is retained, 42 bases long and in frame from the first base. V is pared back by 7 bases and J by 4 bases, with 16 bases lying between the germline termini. Interpreted using the paper, the time point label stands for: persistent/refractory GD, antithyroid drugs over 5 years with positive TRAb. RNA was extracted from PBMCs in TRIzol for both TCR sequencing and RNA sequencing. Graves' disease was diagnosed according to American Thyroid Association guidelines. Patients for the study were recruited at an endocrinology department in Xi'an, China. Each patient gave approximately 10 milliliters of peripheral blood, collected in an EDTA anticoagulant tube. Ficoll Paque Plus density gradient separation was used to isolate PBMCs, and no further T cell sorting was performed. An Agilent 2100 Bioanalyzer and agarose gel were used to assess RNA quality, and a NanoDrop 2000 was used to measure RNA concentration.

The sample is drawn from a study of regulatory T cells in long-lasting Graves disease (dated by TCRdb to the early 2020s). About the investigation overall: To count as having persistent Graves' disease, a patient had to have received antithyroid drug treatment for over 5 years with TSH receptor autoantibodies remaining persistently positive. The study took place in China and was registered as a clinical trial. TCR sequencing covered about 13 persistent and roughly 20 newly diagnosed Graves' disease patients, around 33 samples in total. Persistent Graves' disease patients in the clinical cohort had taken antithyroid drugs for around 10 years on average. This study used TCR sequencing and RNA sequencing of peripheral blood to compare persistent Graves' disease patients against newly diagnosed Graves' disease patients.

The library was generated by multiplex PCR. TCRdb lists the instrument as Illumina HiSeq 4000. iRepertoire HTBI primers and Arm-PCR amplification of CDR3 regions were used to construct TCR beta libraries. Gel purification was performed on PCR products prior to sequencing. The source study handled its data this way. A total of 62 TRBV and about 13 TRBJ segments were identified across samples and were used for gene usage analysis of CDR3 amino acid clonotypes. COPE and FqMerger were used to merge filtered high-quality paired reads into contigs. BLAST was used to align contigs to IMGT TRBV, TRBD and TRBJ reference genes, and CDR3 was defined according to IMGT. Clonotypes above 0.1% frequency were classified as highly expanded clones. Shannon entropy was used to measure repertoire diversity, and the Gini coefficient was used to measure V-J evenness. A clonotype was considered public if more than one individual shared it. Using fastp trimming at Q25 and MiXCR clonotype assembly, TCRdb reanalyzed the public sequencing data and kept in-frame beta chains. Every CDR3 protein is listed once, alongside the most common genes and DNA of its rows. The V and J calls, along with clone size, are taken from TCRdb and not from the paper's own processing. Across this sample there are fewer than 450,000 distinct CDR3 sequences, with less than 25% seen only once. Jointly, the top ten make up around 21% of the sample.

The study at large found these results: Persistent disease showed preferential use of TRBV28, TRBJ1-2 and TRBJ2-5, whereas newly diagnosed disease favored TRBV20-1 and TRBJ2-1. Sequencing and analysis were restricted to the TCR beta chain. A larger number of public clonotypes was shared among persistent patients (2,741) than among newly diagnosed patients (over 850). The authors acknowledged the small sample size as a limitation that may reduce accuracy. Compared with newly diagnosed patients, patients with persistent Graves' disease had lower TCR Shannon entropy and fewer highly expanded clones, which suggests clonal expansion. Because the primary lesion, thyroid tissue, could not be accessed, the study looked at peripheral blood alone.

The TCR originated in a female donor with Graves disease. The receptor chain draws on TRBV6-1 and TRBJ1-1; the D gene is possibly TRBD1, with 5 bases matching. The sequences come from peripheral blood mononuclear cells (PBMCs), collected when the disease was refractory, from a patient treated with antithyroid drugs. At the DNA level, the sequence is TGTGCCAGCATCACCCATTCGGGGCTCACTGAAGCTTTCTTT. This sequence encodes CASITHSGLTEAFF.